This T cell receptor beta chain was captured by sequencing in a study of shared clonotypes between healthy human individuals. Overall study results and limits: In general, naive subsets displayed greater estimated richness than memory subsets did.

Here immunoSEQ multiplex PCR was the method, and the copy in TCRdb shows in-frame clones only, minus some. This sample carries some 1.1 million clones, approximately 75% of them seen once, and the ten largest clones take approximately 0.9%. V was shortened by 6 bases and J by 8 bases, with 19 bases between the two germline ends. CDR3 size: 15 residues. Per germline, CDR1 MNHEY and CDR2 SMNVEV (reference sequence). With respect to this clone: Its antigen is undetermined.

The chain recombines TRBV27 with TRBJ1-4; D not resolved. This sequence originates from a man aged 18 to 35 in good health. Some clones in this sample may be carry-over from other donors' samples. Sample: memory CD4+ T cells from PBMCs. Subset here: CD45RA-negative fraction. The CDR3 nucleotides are TGTGCCAGCAGAGCCCAAGGTTTATGGGGAGAAAAACTGTTTTTT. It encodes CASRAQGLWGEKLFF.